Presented here are 14 T cell receptor beta chains from one specimen sequenced in a study of shared clonotypes between healthy human individuals. Some clones are missing from TCRdb's copy, which holds only in-frame ones; the method was immunoSEQ multiplex PCR. The sample includes about 710,000 clones, over 55% of them seen just once. Sequencing input: memory CD4+ T cells sorted from blood. The sample's subset: CD45RA-negative fraction. These receptors were obtained from a woman in her twenties or thirties in good health.

The V gene is TRBV29-1, the J gene TRBJ1-1; D not certain. V was clipped by 5 bases and J by 2 bases, with 18 bases between them. The CDR3 spans 15 residues. The germline V gene has CDR1 SQVTM and CDR2 ANQGSEA. The CDR3 DNA follows: TGCAGCGTTCGAGGACCTAGGGATAATAACACTGAAGCTTTCTTT. This codes for CSVRGPRDNNTEAFF.

This clone was counted a few times. This sample includes further DNA sequences coding for the same CDR3. V gene TRBV28 combines with J gene TRBJ2-7; 9 bases are a match to TRBD1. The CDR3 is 13 residues long. The V segment lost 4 bases and the J segment 6 bases; nucleotides outside the gene matches: 4. The germline CDR1 and CDR2 sequences are MDHEN and SYDVKM. The CDR3 region has the DNA TGTGCCAGCAGTTCGGGACAGGGTTCCGAGCAGTACTTC. This gives the protein CASSSGQGSEQYF.

This clone was seen only once. This chain uses TRBV4-2 with TRBJ1-4; maybe TRBD1 (5 bases). The CDR3 is made up of 15 amino acids. Trimming removed 3 bases at V and 3 bases at J, with 11 bases between. Germline V CDR1 and CDR2: LGHNA, YNFKEQ. The CDR3 is CASSHRDGANEKLFF. Written as DNA, the CDR3 is TGTGCCAGCAGCCACCGGGACGGAGCTAATGAAAAACTGTTTTTT.

V gene TRBV7-9 combines with J gene TRBJ1-3; TRBD1 matches 9 bases. The CDR3 contains 14 residues. Trimming took 4 bases from V and 8 from J; bases not matched to a gene: 6. The germline CDR1 and CDR2 sequences are SEHNR and FQNEAQ (reference sequence). The CDR3 region has the DNA TGTGCCAGCAGCTCCAAACAGGGGGCACACACCATATATTTT. It encodes CASSSKQGAHTIYF.

The V gene is TRBV12-5, the J gene TRBJ2-1; possible D gene TRBD2, 5 bases. This CDR3 contains 15 residues. Trimming shortened V by 1 base and J by 0 bases, and 7 bases separated the two germline ends. In germline, CDR1 is LGHNT, CDR2 FRNRAP. The CDR3 here is CASGLGESSYNEQFF. The CDR3 nucleotides read TGTGCTAGTGGTTTGGGGGAGAGCTCCTACAATGAGCAGTTCTTC.

The chain is built from TRBV6-1 and TRBJ2-1, with D possibly called TRBD1 or TRBD2 (5 bases each). Germline CDR1 is MNHNS and CDR2 is SASEGT. CDR3 size: 14 residues. The V end was cut by 3 bases, the J end by 8 bases, with 14 bases between. The CDR3 sequence: CASSDYREGDEQFF. Written as DNA, the CDR3 is TGTGCCAGCAGTGATTATCGGGAAGGGGATGAGCAGTTCTTC.

The chain uses TRBV11-2 and TRBJ2-5; D is unclear. Germline V gene lookup returns CDR1 SGHAT and CDR2 FQNNGV. This CDR3 is built from 12 residues. Trimming shortened V by 1 base and J by 5 bases, and 5 bases separated the two germline ends. This chain's CDR3 is CASSLVGETQYF. The CDR3 coding sequence is TGTGCCAGCAGCTTAGTGGGGGAGACCCAGTACTTC. The full variable domain, rest sourced from reference TRBV11-2 and TRBJ2-5, is EAGVAQSPRYKIIEKRQSVAFWCNPISGHATLYWYQQILGQGPKLLIQFQNNGVVDDSQLPKDRFSAERLKGVDSTLKIQPAKLEDSAVYLCASSLVGETQYFGPGTRLLVL.

The gene calls are TRBV7-2 and TRBJ2-7; 12 bases fit TRBD2. Per germline, CDR1 SGHTA and CDR2 FQGNSA. CDR3 length: 15 amino acids. V shed 8 bases and J 2 bases; nucleotides not matched to a gene: 7. Written as DNA, the CDR3 is TGTGCCAGCCGACTAGCGGGAGCCGGGACCTACGAGCAGTACTTC. Translated: CASRLAGAGTYEQYF. The full variable domain, its missing parts supplied by reference TRBV7-2 and TRBJ2-7, is GAGVSQSPSNKVTEKGKDVELRCDPISGHTALYWYRQSLGQGLEFLIYFQGNSAPDKSGLPSDRFSAERTGGSVSTLTIQRTQQEDSAVYLCASRLAGAGTYEQYFGPGTRLTVT.

The V gene is TRBV28, the J gene TRBJ2-5; 7 nucleotides align to TRBD2. There are 15 residues in the CDR3. Germline CDR1 is MDHEN and CDR2 is SYDVKM. V gave up 4 bases and J gave up 3 bases; unmatched junction bases: 8. The CDR3: CASSSSSGGKETQYF. The CDR3 DNA reads TGTGCCAGCAGTTCATCTAGCGGAGGAAAAGAGACCCAGTACTTC.

Only a few counts were recorded for this clone. This may stem from a read error, because a much larger clone lies one nucleotide away. The same CDR3 can be traced to other DNA sequences in this sample. The chain joins TRBV6-6 to TRBJ1-1, with D unresolved. Germline loops: CDR1 MNHNY, CDR2 SVGAGI (reference sequence). Between the trimmed V and J ends, which lost 1 base and 1 base, there was a span of 4 bases. The length of the CDR3 is 13 residues. CDR3 sequence: CASSYWGNTEAFF. The CDR3 DNA follows: TGTGCCAGCAGTTACTGGGGGAACACTGAAGCTTTCTTT.

V gene TRBV7-8 combines with J gene TRBJ2-5; D is unclear. The germline V gene has CDR1 SGHVS and CDR2 FQNEAQ. V shed 7 bases and J shed 4 bases, with 19 bases lying between them. The CDR3 has 15 residues. CDR3 loop: CASTAARRTGETQYF. The CDR3 nucleotides read TGTGCCAGCACCGCGGCGCGGCGGACCGGAGAGACCCAGTACTTC. The complete variable domain, with remaining parts taken from reference TRBV7-8 and TRBJ2-5, reads GAGVSQSPRYKVAKRGQDVALRCDPISGHVSLFWYQQALGQGPEFLTYFQNEAQLDKSGLPSDRFFAERPEGSVSTLKIQRTQQEDSAVYLCASTAARRTGETQYFGPGTRLLVL.

The J gene is TRBJ1-2, the V gene TRBV7-3; a weak D match, TRBD1 (6 bases). Germline V gene lookup returns CDR1 SGHTA and CDR2 FQGTGA. The CDR3 has 13 amino acids. The V and J ends lost 2 bases and 8 bases respectively, with 12 bases between them. The CDR3 loop reads CASSLEGVAGYTF. The CDR3 coding sequence is TGTGCCAGCAGCTTAGAGGGGGTGGCCGGCTACACCTTC.

The chain links TRBV4-1 to TRBJ1-4, with TRBD1 as a possible D gene (5 bases). V lost 0 bases and J lost 4, with 21 bases in between. In germline, CDR1 is MGHRA, CDR2 YSYEKL. This CDR3 region has 19 residues. The CDR3 protein is CASSQDSPTAQGINEKLFF. CDR3 in DNA: TGCGCCAGCAGCCAAGATTCCCCGACGGCCCAGGGTATTAATGAAAAACTGTTTTTT.

The chain carries TRBV7-9 and TRBJ1-4; 9 nucleotides line up with TRBD1. Per the germline V gene, CDR1 is SEHNR and CDR2 is FQNEAQ (reference sequence). The CDR3 is 18 amino acids. V shed 4 bases and J 7 bases; nucleotides not matched to a gene: 16. CDR3 nucleotide sequence: TGTGCCAGCAGCTCACAGGGGGCAAACCTAGAATATTTTGAAAAACTGTTTTTT. As protein: CASSSQGANLEYFEKLFF.